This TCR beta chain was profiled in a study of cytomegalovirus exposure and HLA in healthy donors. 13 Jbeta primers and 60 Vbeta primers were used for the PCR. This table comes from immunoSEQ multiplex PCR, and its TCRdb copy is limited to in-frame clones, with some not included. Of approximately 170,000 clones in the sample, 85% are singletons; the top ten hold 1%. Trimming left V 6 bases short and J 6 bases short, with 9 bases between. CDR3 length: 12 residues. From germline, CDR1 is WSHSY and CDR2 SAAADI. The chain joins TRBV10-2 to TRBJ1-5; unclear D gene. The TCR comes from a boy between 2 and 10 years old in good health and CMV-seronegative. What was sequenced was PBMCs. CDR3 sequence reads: CASSAETQPQHF. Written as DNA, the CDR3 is TGCGCCAGCAGCGCGGAAACTCAGCCCCAGCATTTT.